The entry below describes one T cell receptor beta chain. The source of the sample is a study of control samples from healthy donors and cancer patients. Trimming took off 4 bases at V and 5 bases at J, with 12 bases between the two ends. There are 13 residues in the CDR3. In germline, CDR1 is SGHRS, CDR2 YFSETQ. The method was immunoSEQ multiplex PCR; TCRdb's version includes in-frame clones alone and lacks a portion of them. The table has tens of thousands of clones, 95% to 96% seen once. This chain uses TRBV5-1 with TRBJ2-5; D not resolved. This clonotype was obtained from a woman aged 30 to 39 in good health. The sample taken for sequencing was blood. CDR3 nucleotides: TGCGCCAGCAGCCCTGCAGGAGAGGAGACCCAGTACTTC. This gives the protein CASSPAGEETQYF. Based on the CDR3 plus reference TRBV5-1 and TRBJ2-5, the full variable domain is KAGVTQTPRYLIKTRGQQVTLSCSPISGHRSVSWYQQTPGQGLQFLFEYFSETQRNKGNFPGRFSGRQFSNSRSEMNVSTLELGDSALYLCASSPAGEETQYFGPGTRLLVL.